Following are 13 T cell receptor beta chains from one sample sequenced in a study of cytomegalovirus exposure and HLA in healthy donors. PCR amplification relied on 60 Vbeta primers (plus 13 Jbeta primers). Sequencing was performed with immunoSEQ multiplex PCR; in TCRdb, only in-frame clones are kept and a portion is missing. The data contain around 180,000 clones, roughly 70% of them seen just once; the ten biggest clones take up over 1.2%. The sequenced material came from PBMCs. These receptors were taken from a girl aged 5-17 years in good health and CMV-seronegative.

The rearrangement uses TRBV9 and TRBJ2-3; 10 bases line up with TRBD2. CDR1 and CDR2 (germline): SGDLS, YYNGEE. The CDR3 length is 15 residues. The V segment lost 4 bases and the J segment 4 bases; nucleotides outside the gene matches: 6. The CDR3 nucleotides are TGTGCCAGCAGCTTAAGCGGGGGGGCCGCAGATACGCAGTATTTT. Translation gives CASSLSGGAADTQYF.

The V gene is TRBV7-6, the J gene TRBJ1-5; 9 bases align to TRBD1. This CDR3 is built from 16 residues. CDR1 is SGHVS and CDR2 is FNYEAQ in the germline V gene. J was trimmed by 5 bases and V by 4 bases; bases with no gene match: 9. The CDR3, as DNA: TGTGCCAGCAGCTCCTCACTTCGGGACAGGGATCAGCCCCAGCATTTT. This encodes CASSSSLRDRDQPQHF.

The chain employs TRBV7-9 and TRBJ1-5; 7 bases are a match to TRBD1. CDR1 is SEHNR and CDR2 is FQNEAQ in the germline V gene (reference sequence). This CDR3 contains 13 residues. V lost 3 bases to trimming and J lost 7 bases; unmatched junction nucleotides: 3. The DNA for the CDR3 is TGTGCCAGCAGCTTTGACAGGGAGCAGCCCCAGCATTTT. Encoded protein: CASSFDREQPQHF.

In DNA form, the CDR3 reads TGTGCCTGGGACGCGGGGGGGAACACTGAAGCTTTCTTT. The encoded protein is CAWDAGGNTEAFF. This chain links TRBV30 with TRBJ1-1; D is possibly TRBD1 (5 bases). The ends were cut back, 5 bases at V and 1 base at J, with 11 bases in the middle. The CDR3 spans 13 residues. Germline V CDR1 and CDR2: GTSNPN, SVGIG (reference sequence). Together with reference TRBV30 and TRBJ1-1, the CDR3 gives the full variable domain: SQTIHQWPATLVQPVGSPLSLECTVEGTSNPNLYWYRQAAGRGLQLLFYSVGIGQISSEVPQNLSASRPQDRQFILSSKKLLLSDSGFYLCAWDAGGNTEAFFGQGTRLTVV.

The chain uses TRBV30 and TRBJ1-5; D gene unclear. CDR3 length: 13 residues. The V gene lost 2 bases and the J gene lost 5 bases, with 10 bases spanning the gap. Germline CDR1 GTSNPN, CDR2 SVGIG (reference sequence). Here the CDR3 DNA reads TGTGCCTGGAGTTCAGGTGTGGATCAGCCCCAGCATTTT. Its protein product is CAWSSGVDQPQHF. The full variable domain, completed using reference TRBV30 and TRBJ1-5, is SQTIHQWPATLVQPVGSPLSLECTVEGTSNPNLYWYRQAAGRGLQLLFYSVGIGQISSEVPQNLSASRPQDRQFILSSKKLLLSDSGFYLCAWSSGVDQPQHFGDGTRLSIL.

This clone has only one observation. This rearrangement joins TRBV5-4 to TRBJ2-3, with a tentative D call TRBD1 (6 bases). The CDR3 spans 15 residues. The V gene's germline CDR1 is SGHNT and CDR2 YYREEE (reference sequence). Trimming took off 6 bases at V and 0 bases at J, with 14 bases between the two ends. This CDR3 is CASTSGGGSTDTQYF. For the CDR3, the DNA is TGTGCCAGCACCTCTGGGGGCGGAAGCACAGATACGCAGTATTTT.

J is TRBJ1-1 and V is TRBV2, with D possibly matching TRBD1 (6 bases). Germline CDR1 SNHLY, CDR2 FYNNEI. V lost 6 bases and J lost 1, with 9 bases in between. This CDR3 comprises 13 residues. The CDR3 nucleotides are TGTGCCAGCAGGAGGGGACAGAACACTGAAGCTTTCTTT. It encodes CASRRGQNTEAFF.

This chain links TRBV19 with TRBJ1-2; unclear D gene. The germline CDR1 and CDR2 sequences are LNHDA and SQIVND (reference sequence). The CDR3 loop spans 14 amino acids. Trimming took off 5 bases at V and 8 bases at J, with 18 bases between the two ends. The CDR3 is CASSPPQVRDGYTF. The CDR3 DNA follows: TGTGCCAGTAGTCCCCCCCAGGTTCGCGACGGCTACACCTTC.

This sequence joins TRBV5-1 and TRBJ2-2; no clear D. The V end was cut by 4 bases, the J end by 1 base, with 11 bases between. Germline CDR1 is SGHRS and CDR2 is YFSETQ. The CDR3 is made up of 15 amino acids. The CDR3 region has the DNA TGCGCCAGCAGCGCCAACCCTAAGAACACCGGGGAGCTGTTTTTT. It translates to CASSANPKNTGELFF.

The chain carries TRBV6-5 and TRBJ1-3; possibly TRBD2 for D (5 bases). With the DNA end fitting TRBJ2-2 better, the J assignment may be wrong. The length of the CDR3 is 13 residues. Germline V lookup: CDR1 MNHEY, CDR2 SVGAGI. CDR3 DNA: TGTGCCAGCAGTTACGTTGGAGGCGGGGAGCTGTTTTTT. It translates to CASSYVGGGELFF.

V usage is TRBV6-6 and J usage is TRBJ1-5, with D unresolved. CDR1 is MNHNY and CDR2 is SVGAGI in the germline V gene (reference sequence). With 3 bases removed from V and 4 bases from J, the gap between germline ends came to 4 bases. The CDR3 has 12 residues. CDR3 DNA: TGTGCCAGCAGTTATAGAAATCAGCCCCAGCATTTT. This sequence encodes CASSYRNQPQHF.

CDR3 coding DNA: TGTGCCAGCAGTCCTTGGGGGGGTCAGCCCCAGCATTTT. It translates to CASSPWGGQPQHF. This chain uses TRBV25-1 with TRBJ1-5, with D possibly matching TRBD1 (5 bases). Germline loops: CDR1 MGHDK, CDR2 SYGVNS. This CDR3 has 13 amino acids. V was clipped by 5 bases and J by 6 bases, with 11 bases between them.

This chain connects TRBV6-5 to TRBJ2-1; 9 nucleotides line up with TRBD1. Looked up from germline, CDR1 is MNHEY and CDR2 is SVGAGI. V lost 6 bases to trimming and J lost 7 bases; unmatched junction nucleotides: 10. The CDR3 is made up of 15 amino acids. The DNA for the CDR3 is TGTGCCAGCAGACGGCCGGGACAGGGTATGAATGAGCAGTTCTTC. As protein: CASRRPGQGMNEQFF.